The T cell receptor beta chain under discussion was sequenced for a study of blood T cell repertoires in COVID-19. Study in general: Samples came from the United States, Italy and Spain, spanning acute and convalescent COVID-19. From T cells, B-cell-depleted T cells, or PBMCs came the material, which was cDNA or gDNA.

Profiling relied on immunoSEQ multiplex PCR, and the TCRdb table lists in-frame clones only, not all of them. The sample contains 100,000 or so clones, around 90% of which appear only once. Seattle's cohort entered during active infection and was followed longitudinally. V gave up 2 bases and J gave up 2 bases; unmatched junction bases: 6. CDR3 size: 15 residues. Per the germline V gene, CDR1 is MNHEY and CDR2 is SVGAGI. Sequenced input: peripheral blood. The receptor was derived from a woman between 45 and 65 years old with COVID-19, enrolled during active disease. The chain links TRBV6-5 to TRBJ2-7, with 7 nucleotides matching TRBD2. This CDR3 reads CASSYAKRGTYEQYF. In DNA, the CDR3 is TGTGCCAGCAGTTACGCGAAGCGGGGTACCTACGAGCAGTACTTC.